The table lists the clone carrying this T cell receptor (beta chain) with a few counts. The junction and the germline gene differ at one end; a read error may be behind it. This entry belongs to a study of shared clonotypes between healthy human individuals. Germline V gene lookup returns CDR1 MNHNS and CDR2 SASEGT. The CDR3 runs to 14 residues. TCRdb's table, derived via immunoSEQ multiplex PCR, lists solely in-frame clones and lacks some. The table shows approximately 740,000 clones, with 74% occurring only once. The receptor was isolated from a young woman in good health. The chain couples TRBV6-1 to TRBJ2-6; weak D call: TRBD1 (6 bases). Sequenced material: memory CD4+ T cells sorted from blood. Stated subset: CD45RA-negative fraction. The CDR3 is CASSDKRGGNVLTF. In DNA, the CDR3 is TGTGCCAGCAGTGACAAGCGAGGGGGCAACGTCCTGACTTTC.